This entry describes one T cell receptor beta chain. The antigen it binds to is not known. Nothing much larger sits one base from this clone, and base qualities are not available. TCRbeta CDR3 regions were amplified from genomic DNA using the immunoSEQ Assay, a bias-controlled multiplex PCR. For the original study's pipeline: The number of nucleated cells in each sample was estimated by amplification of reference gene primers within the assay. To quantify the absolute abundance of each unique TCRbeta CDR3 rearrangement, sequence reads were collapsed and filtered. Productive Simpson clonality was computed per sample as the square root of Simpson's diversity index over productive rearrangements. TCRdb mirrors the immuneACCESS table, restricted to in-frame sequences. Some clones are absent from its copies; in checked studies, under half trace to an unresolved V gene, and the reason for the others is unknown. Clone size and V and J calls were adopted from that table, with D and trimming inferred from the DNA. This sample comprises about 120,000 clones, 85% of them detected only once. Together, the top ten hold 3.9% of the sample.

Whole blood was collected in K2EDTA tubes by collaborating institutions according to the institutions' own protocols. For TCRbeta analysis, collaborator samples were shipped as frozen whole blood, as isolated PBMCs, or as DNA extracted from either sample type. CDR1 SGHNT and CDR2 YYREEE are derived from the germline V gene (reference sequence). V and J lose 2 bases and 4 bases, and a span of 16 bases separates them. The CDR3 numbers 16 residues from cysteine through phenylalanine. Only the CDR3 DNA is retained, 48 bases long and in frame from the first base. The data were obtained in a study of blood T cell repertoires in COVID-19 (TCRdb year 2020). Broadly, across the study: Collaborator samples came from the United States, Italy and Spain and covered acute and convalescent phases of COVID-19. The material from the prospective study consisted of cDNA or gDNA derived from T cells, B-cell-depleted T cells, or PBMCs. Deeply sampled blood TCRbeta repertoires from subjects exposed to, actively infected with, or recovered from COVID-19 were included in the dataset. The repertoires were made available in a free public database intended to serve as a resource for research on the immune response to SARS-CoV-2. Samples came from the ongoing ImmuneRACE study (first 160 participants) plus 1,254 subjects from 6 global collaborators. Sample metadata almost always included a de-identified subject ID, COVID-19 status, age in years and sex. HLA class I and class II types, where available, came from metadata supplied by the sample provider rather than from assay-based typing.

General study outcomes and caveats: The quantity of clinical and demographic metadata differed by source and by participant and was supplied without curation.

Recombination connected TRBV5-4 to TRBJ2-1; no D gene can be assigned with confidence. The material sequenced was peripheral blood. This TCR derives from a man between 60 and 70 years old with acute or convalescent COVID-19. Read as DNA, the sequence is TGTGCCAGCAGCTTAGAAGTCGCGGTCAGATACAATGAGCAGTTCTTC. It codes for CASSLEVAVRYNEQFF.